This TCR beta chain originates from a study of CD8 T cells in Susac syndrome (dated by TCRdb to the late 2010s). Regarding the research as a whole: Of the Susac syndrome patients who were sequenced, roughly 8 were in clinical remission while about six had clinically active disease. At the time of blood withdrawal, Susac syndrome patients were either therapy-naive, taking corticosteroids (with some also receiving IVIg), or on IVIg alone. The study used repertoire sequencing to test whether antigen drove CD8+ T cell activation and differentiation in Susac syndrome. CD8+ T cell repertoire clonality was compared between about a dozen healthy donors, some 14 Susac syndrome patients and around 15 multiple sclerosis patients. Study-wide conclusions, independent of this receptor: Looking at Susac-specific public clones, the researchers identified under 20 in the total CD8+ repertoire and about 5 in the CD8+ TEMRA repertoire. The number of individuals in the TCR sequencing and HLA analysis was recognized as being relatively small. Clonal expansion was observed in Susac syndrome CD8+ repertoires, with the highest expansion in CD8+ TEMRA cells and greater expansion in clinically active than in remitting patients.

Peripheral blood CD8+ and CD4+ T cells from healthy donors, Susac syndrome patients and multiple sclerosis patients were profiled by high-throughput TCR beta sequencing. Susac syndrome patients met recently defined diagnostic criteria for definite or probable disease. Bulk CD8+ and CD4+ T cells were purified by magnetic negative isolation, while CD8+ TEMRA cells were enriched using FACS. Blood was collected in EDTA tubes and processed within 24 hours, with PBMCs isolated through density gradient centrifugation. PBMCs intended for TCR sequencing were frozen in liquid nitrogen and were later thawed in a 37 degrees C water bath. A purity of at least 90% was achieved for sorted or isolated CD4+, CD8+ and CD8+ TEMRA cells. V ends up 6 bases short and J 7 bases short, with an unmatched junction base count of 12. The germline V gene supplies CDR1 MNHEY and CDR2 SVGAGI. The CDR3, cysteine through phenylalanine, is 14 amino acids long. Here the CDR3 DNA is all that survives: 42 bases in frame from base 1.

As regards this clonotype: Its recognized antigen is unknown. Base qualities are not provided; no much larger clone lies one nucleotide away.

RNA was extracted using the RNeasy kit, and about 0.45 to 1 microgram was reverse transcribed with random hexamers. The immunoSEQ multiplex PCR assay, which covers 54 Vbeta and 13 Jbeta segments, was used to amplify TCR beta CDR3 regions. To correct PCR amplification bias, a synthetic template baseline was used for both primer optimization and computational correction. Concerning the study's data processing: Only productive sequences were kept, with reads annotated to V, D and J genes according to IMGT and analyzed in immunoSEQ Analyzer. Clonality was calculated as one minus the Shannon entropy normalized by log2 of the number of productive unique sequences. For each patient and control, public and private clones were evaluated among the 100 most prevalent clones. A clone was defined as Susac-specific if it was absent from the healthy and MS cohorts, from about a thousand published viral clones and from other ImmuneACCESS disease sequences. TCRdb trimmed public reads at Q25 via fastp, called clones via MiXCR and kept in-frame beta chains. Each record represents a unique CDR3 protein, reported with the most common genes and DNA among its rows. Here the V and J calls rest on TCRdb's processing, not on the authors' analysis. The sample records 84,000 or so distinct CDR3 sequences, around 93% of which are singletons. The leading ten clones occupy approximately 0.49% of the sample.

This clonotype was sampled from a human donor with Susac syndrome. The sequencing input was CD8+ T cells from PBMCs. The chain is made from TRBV6-5 and TRBJ2-7; the central 7 bases match TRBD1. The CDR3 reads CASRHPGQPSEQYF. The nucleotide sequence reads TGTGCCAGCAGACACCCGGGACAGCCATCGGAGCAGTACTTC.